This is a list of T cell receptor beta chains from one sample in a study of blood T cell repertoires in COVID-19. Sequencing was performed with immunoSEQ multiplex PCR; in TCRdb, only in-frame clones are kept and a portion is missing. In the table there are around 250,000 clones, roughly nine tenths of which are singletons. Sequenced sample: PBMCs or T cells enriched from blood (not recorded which). The receptors were sampled from a human donor in a cohort exposed to, infected with or recovered from COVID-19 (not recorded which). The donor label of this sample is uncertain. Each CDR3 is given with its conserved first and last residue. The order of the fields is V gene, D gene, CDR3 length, J gene, clone size, CDR3 protein, CDR3 DNA. The D gene is left open where the match is weak. Clone sizes are given selectively: once, few, many, or a class where the clone is expanded.

v_call: TRBV3-1/TRBV3-2
d_call: TRBD1
cdr3_length: 12
j_call: TRBJ1-6
clone_size: once
cdr3_aa: CASRTGNSPLHF
cdr3_nt: TGTGCCAGCCGGACAGGGAATTCACCCCTCCACTTT

v_call: TRBV7-2
d_call: .
cdr3_length: 16
j_call: TRBJ2-7
clone_size: .
cdr3_aa: CASSLTVRGARYEQYF
cdr3_nt: TGTGCCAGCAGCTTAACGGTCCGGGGGGCCCGCTACGAGCAGTACTTC

v_call: TRBV6-1
d_call: TRBD1
cdr3_length: 16
j_call: TRBJ1-4
clone_size: .
cdr3_aa: CASSESGQVFSEKLFF
cdr3_nt: TGTGCCAGCAGTGAATCGGGACAGGTATTCAGTGAAAAACTGTTTTTT

v_call: TRBV6-1
d_call: .
cdr3_length: 17
j_call: TRBJ1-3
clone_size: once
cdr3_aa: CASSEALRSSSGNTIYF
cdr3_nt: TGTGCCAGCAGTGAAGCGCTTCGAAGTAGCTCTGGAAACACCATATATTTT

v_call: TRBV4-1
d_call: .
cdr3_length: 15
j_call: TRBJ1-2
clone_size: .
cdr3_aa: CASSQGIQGKTLHTF
cdr3_nt: TGCGCCAGCAGCCAAGGTATCCAGGGGAAAACACTGCATACCTTC

v_call: TRBV15
d_call: TRBD1
cdr3_length: 15
j_call: TRBJ2-7
clone_size: .
cdr3_aa: CATSRELTGGYEQYF
cdr3_nt: TGTGCCACCAGCAGAGAACTGACAGGGGGCTACGAGCAGTACTTC

v_call: TRBV27
d_call: .
cdr3_length: 13
j_call: TRBJ2-1
clone_size: once
cdr3_aa: CASSLGAVYEQFF
cdr3_nt: TGTGCCAGCAGTTTAGGGGCGGTTTATGAGCAGTTCTTC

v_call: TRBV7-2
d_call: .
cdr3_length: 13
j_call: TRBJ1-1
clone_size: .
cdr3_aa: CASSLRVGGEAFF
cdr3_nt: TGTGCCAGCAGCTTAAGGGTGGGGGGTGAAGCTTTCTTT

v_call: TRBV4-3
d_call: TRBD1
cdr3_length: 14
j_call: TRBJ1-2
clone_size: .
cdr3_aa: CASSQGGGVYGYTF
cdr3_nt: TGCGCCAGCAGCCAAGGAGGGGGCGTCTATGGCTACACCTTC

v_call: TRBV6-5
d_call: TRBD1
cdr3_length: 16
j_call: TRBJ1-5
clone_size: .
cdr3_aa: CASTYSDRGGNQPQHF
cdr3_nt: TGTGCCAGCACTTACTCGGACAGGGGTGGCAATCAGCCCCAGCATTTT

v_call: TRBV7-9
d_call: .
cdr3_length: 13
j_call: TRBJ1-1
clone_size: .
cdr3_aa: CASRSRRGTEAFF
cdr3_nt: TGTGCCAGCAGATCCCGTAGGGGGACTGAAGCTTTCTTT

v_call: TRBV20-1
d_call: .
cdr3_length: 15
j_call: TRBJ1-5
clone_size: .
cdr3_aa: CSASSGQWSNQPQHF
cdr3_nt: TGCAGTGCTAGTTCAGGACAGTGGAGCAATCAGCCCCAGCATTTT

v_call: TRBV27
d_call: .
cdr3_length: 14
j_call: TRBJ2-7
clone_size: once
cdr3_aa: CASSRGRTSYEQYF
cdr3_nt: TGTGCCAGCAGCAGGGGACGGACCTCCTACGAGCAGTACTTC

v_call: TRBV27
d_call: TRBD2
cdr3_length: 16
j_call: TRBJ2-2
clone_size: .
cdr3_aa: CASTFGSGGITGELFF
cdr3_nt: TGTGCCAGCACCTTCGGTAGCGGGGGGATCACCGGGGAGCTGTTTTTT

v_call: TRBV19
d_call: .
cdr3_length: 14
j_call: TRBJ2-5
clone_size: .
cdr3_aa: CASSQRSGRETQYF
cdr3_nt: TGTGCCAGTAGCCAGAGGTCTGGAAGAGAGACCCAGTACTTC

v_call: TRBV21-1
d_call: .
cdr3_length: 16
j_call: TRBJ2-5
clone_size: .
cdr3_aa: CASSKVGEGSQETQYF
cdr3_nt: .

v_call: TRBV19
d_call: .
cdr3_length: 12
j_call: TRBJ1-1
clone_size: .
cdr3_aa: CASSARDSEAFF
cdr3_nt: TGTGCCAGTAGTGCCAGGGATTCGGAAGCTTTCTTT

v_call: TRBV11-2
d_call: TRBD1
cdr3_length: 14
j_call: TRBJ1-2
clone_size: .
cdr3_aa: CASSPRTGVYGYTF
cdr3_nt: TGTGCCAGCAGCCCCCGGACAGGGGTATATGGCTACACCTTC

v_call: TRBV21-1
d_call: .
cdr3_length: 18
j_call: TRBJ2-2
clone_size: .
cdr3_aa: CASSKALRGKGCTGELFF
cdr3_nt: TGTGCCAGCAGCAAAGCGCTAAGGGGGAAAGGGTGCACCGGGGAGCTGTTTTTT

v_call: TRBV6-5
d_call: .
cdr3_length: 15
j_call: TRBJ1-5
clone_size: few
cdr3_aa: CASRDYQGPLGAQHF
cdr3_nt: TGTGCCAGCCGCGATTACCAGGGGCCGCTTGGGGCCCAGCATTTT

v_call: TRBV5-1
d_call: TRBD1
cdr3_length: 13
j_call: TRBJ1-1
clone_size: .
cdr3_aa: CASSWTGGNEAFF
cdr3_nt: TGCGCCAGCAGCTGGACAGGGGGGAATGAAGCTTTCTTT

v_call: TRBV3-1/TRBV3-2
d_call: TRBD2
cdr3_length: 14
j_call: TRBJ2-5
clone_size: .
cdr3_aa: CASSQPSGRETQYF
cdr3_nt: TGTGCCAGCAGCCAACCTAGCGGCAGGGAGACCCAGTACTTC

v_call: TRBV5-1
d_call: .
cdr3_length: 15
j_call: TRBJ2-1
clone_size: once
cdr3_aa: CASSLDSRPYNEQFF
cdr3_nt: TGCGCCAGCAGCTTGGACAGTCGCCCCTACAATGAGCAGTTCTTC

v_call: TRBV11-2
d_call: .
cdr3_length: 16
j_call: TRBJ1-3
clone_size: .
cdr3_aa: CASSPGRGSSGNTIYF
cdr3_nt: TGTGCCAGCAGTCCCGGGCGGGGGAGCTCTGGAAACACCATATATTTT

v_call: TRBV11-2
d_call: TRBD1
cdr3_length: 18
j_call: TRBJ1-2
clone_size: .
cdr3_aa: CASSRGGTGALANYGYTF
cdr3_nt: TGTGCCAGCAGCAGAGGCGGGACAGGGGCCCTAGCTAACTATGGCTACACCTTC

v_call: TRBV6-2/TRBV6-3
d_call: TRBD1
cdr3_length: 16
j_call: TRBJ2-2
clone_size: .
cdr3_aa: CASSSYKTGATGELFF
cdr3_nt: TGTGCCAGCAGTTCTTACAAGACAGGGGCCACCGGGGAGCTGTTTTTT

v_call: TRBV19
d_call: .
cdr3_length: 13
j_call: TRBJ1-5
clone_size: .
cdr3_aa: CASNTGLTQPQHF
cdr3_nt: TGTGCCAGTAATACCGGACTCACCCAGCCCCAGCATTTT